This entry features one T cell receptor (beta chain) sequence. The antigen is unknown. The treatment was: approximately 11-day PBMC culture with coronavirus spike peptide pools or control peptides (ViraFEST assay). With peptide pools, ViraFEST first expanded antigen-specific T cells and afterwards sequenced their TCRs. IL-2 at roughly 10 IU/ml and peptide pools at 9 to 10 ug/ml were added to PBMCs cultured at roughly 2.1 million per well. Cultured CD4+ T cell DNA underwent sequencing with the Oncomine TCR Beta short-read assay. Via MiXCR, TCRdb re-called the PCR reads, giving one row per CDR3 protein. The table has approximately 20,000 distinct CDR3 sequences, about four fifths seen once. The sample comes from a study of vaccination and CD4 T cells after COVID-19. Study details: Controls had a CEFX pool, an HIV-1 Nef pool, or no peptide added.

In germline, CDR1 is DFQATT, CDR2 SNEGSKA (reference sequence). The length of the CDR3 is 15 residues. J was trimmed by 0 bases and V by 5 bases; bases with no gene match: 6. Study-level findings and limits: Of the reactive clones in convalescent patients, a median around 83% showed up only post-vaccination.

V is TRBV20-1 and J is TRBJ2-5; 10 positions match TRBD2. This clonotype originated in a human donor who received a COVID-19 vaccine. The sequences come from CD4+ T cells from blood, cultured in vitro, collected after SARS-CoV-2 vaccination. The DNA of the CDR3 is TGCAGTGCTCCGAAAGCGGGGGGGGACCAAGAGACCCAGTACTTC. Amino acid sequence: CSAPKAGGDQETQYF.